This T cell receptor (beta chain) was retrieved from a study of blood T cell repertoires in COVID-19. Methods used by the authors: For nucleated cells, counts were estimated from reference gene primer amplification. Clones were sequenced by immunoSEQ multiplex PCR, and TCRdb holds only the in-frame ones, with some missing. The V and J calls and clone size come from that table; D and trimming were worked out from the DNA. The data hold some 67,000 clones, with 87% observed a single time. CDR3 length: 15 residues. In germline, CDR1 is LGHNA, CDR2 YNFKEQ. V was clipped by 8 bases and J by 0 bases; unmatched bases: 9.

The sequenced material came from peripheral blood. The source is a man between 45 and 60 years old with active COVID-19. This chain uses TRBV4-2 with TRBJ1-1; TRBD1 matches 7 bases. The CDR3 bases are TGTGCCAGCGCTTCTACCGGGACAGTGAACACTGAAGCTTTCTTT. It is translated as CASASTGTVNTEAFF.